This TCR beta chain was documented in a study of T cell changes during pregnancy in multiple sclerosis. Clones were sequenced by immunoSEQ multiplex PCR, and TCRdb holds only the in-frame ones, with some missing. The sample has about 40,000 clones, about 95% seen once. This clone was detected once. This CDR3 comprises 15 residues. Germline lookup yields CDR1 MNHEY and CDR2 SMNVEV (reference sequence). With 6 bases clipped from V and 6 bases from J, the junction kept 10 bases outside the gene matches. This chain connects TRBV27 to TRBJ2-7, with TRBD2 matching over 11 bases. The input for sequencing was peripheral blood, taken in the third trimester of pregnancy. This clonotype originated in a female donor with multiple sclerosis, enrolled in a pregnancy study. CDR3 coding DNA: TGTGCCAGCAGCCCCCTAGCGGGAGGTCCGGCCGAGCAGTACTTC. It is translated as CASSPLAGGPAEQYF.